The 6 T cell receptor beta chains reported below all come from one sample, sequenced in a study of blood T cells in healthy people across ages. It was with a sample-barcoded 5' primer and a J-beta primer mix that a second PCR of roughly 7 to 12 cycles was run. TCRdb re-derived calls from the 5' RACE reads in MiXCR, one entry per CDR3 protein. This sample carries 1,300,000 or so distinct CDR3 sequences, around 59% of them seen once, and the ten largest clones take 6.7%. The source material was blood. These TCRs come from a man aged 18 to 35 in good health.

In DNA, the CDR3 is TGCGCCAGCAGTCCCATCCCGGGACAGGGGGGCGAGCAGTACTTC. Translating it yields CASSPIPGQGGEQYF. The V gene is TRBV4-1, the J gene TRBJ2-7; 11 positions match TRBD1. The trim removed 6 bases at V and 6 bases at J, leaving 10 bases unmatched. The germline CDR1 and CDR2 sequences are MGHRA and YSYEKL. CDR3 length: 15 amino acids.

This clonotype was counted ten times or more. This chain links TRBV6-4 with TRBJ2-2; D ambiguous. In germline, CDR1 is MRHNA, CDR2 SNTAGT. This CDR3 is built from 13 residues. V lost 2 bases to trimming and J lost 3 bases, with 4 bases between them. In DNA form, the CDR3 reads TGTGCCAGCAGTGACAGGGACACCGGGGAGCTGTTTTTT. This encodes CASSDRDTGELFF.

J is TRBJ2-1 and V is TRBV29-1; 14 bases line up with TRBD2. The CDR3 totals 15 residues. The germline gives CDR1 SQVTM, CDR2 ANQGSEA. V trimming: 0 bases; J trimming: 8 bases; junction bases outside the gene matches: 3. CDR3 in amino acids: CSVEDGGLAGDEQFF. CDR3 nucleotides: TGCAGCGTTGAAGACGGGGGACTAGCGGGGGATGAGCAGTTCTTC.

This clonotype was observed a single time. This rearrangement joins TRBV4-1 to TRBJ1-3; D unclear. CDR1 and CDR2 (germline): MGHRA, YSYEKL. The CDR3 consists of 15 residues. V gave up 3 bases and J gave up 1 base, with 10 bases separating them. The CDR3: CASSHLGRSGNTIYF. CDR3 sequence (DNA): TGCGCCAGCAGCCACTTGGGGAGGTCTGGAAACACCATATATTTT.

J is TRBJ2-1 and V is TRBV11-2; D ambiguous. The V and J ends lost 0 bases and 7 bases respectively, with 4 bases between them. Germline CDR1 SGHAT, CDR2 FQNNGV. This CDR3 has 12 residues. CDR3 loop: CASSLDANEQFF. CDR3 DNA sequence: TGTGCCAGCAGCTTAGATGCGAATGAGCAGTTCTTC. Together with reference TRBV11-2 and TRBJ2-1, the CDR3 gives the full variable domain: EAGVAQSPRYKIIEKRQSVAFWCNPISGHATLYWYQQILGQGPKLLIQFQNNGVVDDSQLPKDRFSAERLKGVDSTLKIQPAKLEDSAVYLCASSLDANEQFFGPGTRLTVL.

The V and J genes are TRBV10-3 and TRBJ2-1; D is uncertain. Trimming took off 7 bases at V and 8 bases at J, with 15 bases between the two ends. CDR1 and CDR2 (germline): ENHRY, SYGVKD. This CDR3 comprises 13 residues. The CDR3 spells CAIKPDPLDEQFF. The CDR3 region has the DNA TGTGCCATCAAGCCCGACCCCCTGGATGAGCAGTTCTTC.